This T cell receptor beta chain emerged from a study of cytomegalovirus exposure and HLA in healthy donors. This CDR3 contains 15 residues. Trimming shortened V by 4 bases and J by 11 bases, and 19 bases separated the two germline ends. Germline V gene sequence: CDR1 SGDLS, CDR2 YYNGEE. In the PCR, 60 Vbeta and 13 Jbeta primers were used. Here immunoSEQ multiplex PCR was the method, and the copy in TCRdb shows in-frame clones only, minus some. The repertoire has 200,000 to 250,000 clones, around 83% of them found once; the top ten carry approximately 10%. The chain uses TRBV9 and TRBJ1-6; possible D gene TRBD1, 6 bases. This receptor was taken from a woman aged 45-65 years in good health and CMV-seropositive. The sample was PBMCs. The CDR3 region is CASSTRQDRSAPLHF. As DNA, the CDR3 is TGTGCCAGCAGCACCCGACAGGACCGCTCTGCACCCCTCCACTTT.